One sample yielded the 18 T cell receptor beta chains listed below, sequenced in a study of cytomegalovirus exposure and HLA in healthy donors. It was with 60 Vbeta and 13 Jbeta primers that the PCR ran. Using immunoSEQ multiplex PCR, the repertoire was profiled, and TCRdb retains in-frame clones only, with some absent. This sample yields approximately 150,000 clones, of which 68% are seen a single time; approximately 1.5% belongs to the top ten. Sequencing input: PBMCs. The receptor set was obtained from a man aged 50 to 60 in good health and CMV-seronegative.

The chain uses TRBV7-6 and TRBJ2-3; 9 nucleotides align to TRBD2. J lost 1 base, V lost 5 bases, and 7 bases had no gene match. Germline V lookup: CDR1 SGHVS, CDR2 FNYEAQ. The CDR3 contains 16 residues. The CDR3 DNA reads TGTGCCAGCAGCCGTGAATTAGCGGGGGGCACAGATACGCAGTATTTT. This encodes CASSRELAGGTDTQYF.

The chain links TRBV6-1 to TRBJ2-7; 7 bases agree with TRBD1. Germline V gene lookup returns CDR1 MNHNS and CDR2 SASEGT. This CDR3 has 15 residues. V shed 5 bases, J shed 0 bases, and the junction held 7 bases outside the gene matches. DNA for the CDR3: TGTGCCAGCAGTTTAGAGACAGGGAACTCCTACGAGCAGTACTTC. Protein product: CASSLETGNSYEQYF.

This chain connects TRBV13 to TRBJ1-2; TRBD1 is a possible D gene (5 bases). This CDR3 is built from 12 residues. V lost 1 base to trimming and J lost 8 bases, with 8 bases between them. Germline V CDR1 and CDR2: PRHDT, FYEKMQ (reference sequence). CDR3 in DNA: TGTGCCAGCAGCTTAGAGGGGAGGGGCTACACCTTC. This gives the protein CASSLEGRGYTF.

The rearrangement links TRBV18 to TRBJ1-3; D might be TRBD1 (5 bases). V was clipped by 3 bases and J by 0 bases, with 6 bases between them. Germline V gene data show CDR1 as KGHSH and CDR2 as LQKENI. The length of the CDR3 is 14 residues. This chain's CDR3 is CASSPDISGNTIYF. Written as DNA, the CDR3 is TGTGCCAGCTCACCGGACATCTCTGGAAACACCATATATTTT.

This clone was counted only a few times. The genes are TRBV19 and TRBJ1-1; unclear D gene. Germline V lookup: CDR1 LNHDA, CDR2 SQIVND (reference sequence). The V end was cut by 3 bases, the J end by 6 bases, with 14 bases between. This CDR3 is built from 14 residues. This chain's CDR3 is CASSMIRRSPEAFF. CDR3 coding DNA: TGTGCCAGTAGTATGATTCGGAGATCTCCTGAAGCTTTCTTT.

The rearrangement links TRBV19 to TRBJ1-6, with no clear D. Trimming removed 5 bases at V and 8 bases at J, with 13 bases between. This CDR3 has 14 amino acids. Germline V gene data show CDR1 as LNHDA and CDR2 as SQIVND (reference sequence). CDR3 nucleotide sequence: TGTGCCAGTAGTCCGGGGAATCCGCATTCACCCCTCCACTTT. This gives the protein CASSPGNPHSPLHF.

The chain joins TRBV7-9 to TRBJ2-3; 11 bases line up with TRBD2. CDR3 length equals 15 residues. Germline lookup yields CDR1 SEHNR and CDR2 FQNEAQ (reference sequence). V lost 6 bases, J lost 5 bases, and 7 bases stayed unmatched. CDR3 in DNA: TGTGCCAGCAGACCTAGCGGGGGGCAGCAAGATACGCAGTATTTT. The encoded protein is CASRPSGGQQDTQYF.

DNA for the CDR3: TGTGCCAGCAGCCTAGGGACAGGCCTAGCGAACACCGGGGAGCTGTTTTTT. This encodes CASSLGTGLANTGELFF. V gene TRBV5-4 combines with J gene TRBJ2-2; 8 positions match TRBD1. The CDR3 consists of 17 residues. Germline V gene lookup returns CDR1 SGHNT and CDR2 YYREEE (reference sequence). The junction had 8 bases not matched to a gene; V was cut back by 4 bases and J by 0 bases.

The chain uses TRBV7-9 and TRBJ1-3, with D perhaps matching TRBD1 (5 bases). In germline, CDR1 is SEHNR, CDR2 FQNEAQ (reference sequence). Trimming left V 1 base short and J 2 bases short, with 6 bases between. The CDR3 totals 14 residues. CDR3: CASSLGGAGNTIYF. CDR3 sequence (DNA): TGTGCCAGCAGCTTAGGGGGCGCTGGAAACACCATATATTTT.

In the case of this clone: The CDR3 end shows no conserved phenylalanine or tryptophan, and so a read error is likely. V is TRBV28 and J is TRBJ1-1; D remains ambiguous. This CDR3 region has 11 residues. Trimming pared 6 bases from V and 4 bases from J, leaving 6 bases between. In germline, CDR1 is MDHEN, CDR2 SYDVKM. The CDR3 nucleotides are TGTGCCAGCAGGTCGCGCACTGAAGCTTTCCTT. Translation gives CASRSRTEAFL.

The chain links TRBV6-5 to TRBJ1-4; D is possibly TRBD1 (6 bases). Looked up from germline, CDR1 is MNHEY and CDR2 is SVGAGI. Trimming took off 0 bases at V and 6 bases at J, with 11 bases between the two ends. CDR3 length equals 15 residues. This CDR3 is CASSYSGRGYEKLFF. The DNA of the CDR3 is TGTGCCAGCAGTTACTCCGGAAGGGGGTATGAAAAACTGTTTTTT.

The genes are TRBV7-9 and TRBJ1-1, with TRBD1 matching 7 bases. Trimming removed 4 bases from V and 8 bases from J; junction bases left unmatched: 10. The CDR3 extends over 14 amino acids. The germline gives CDR1 SEHNR, CDR2 FQNEAQ (reference sequence). The CDR3 sequence: CASSSYRGRVEAFF. As DNA, the CDR3 is TGTGCCAGCAGCTCTTACAGGGGCCGCGTAGAAGCTTTCTTT.

In this sample, this clone turned up a few times. CDR3 in amino acids: CASSLGVGTKGEKLFF. In nucleotides, the CDR3 is TGCGCCAGCAGCTTGGGGGTCGGGACAAAGGGCGAAAAACTGTTTTTT. The V and J genes are TRBV5-1 and TRBJ1-4; TRBD1 might be the D (6 bases). CDR3 length equals 16 residues. Trimming removed 0 bases from V and 8 bases from J, with 17 bases in between. CDR1 and CDR2 (germline): SGHRS, YFSETQ. Full variable domain (rest looked up from reference TRBV5-1 and TRBJ1-4): KAGVTQTPRYLIKTRGQQVTLSCSPISGHRSVSWYQQTPGQGLQFLFEYFSETQRNKGNFPGRFSGRQFSNSRSEMNVSTLELGDSALYLCASSLGVGTKGEKLFFGSGTQLSVL.

The V call is TRBV7-2, the J call TRBJ1-6; possible D gene TRBD1, 5 bases. This CDR3 spans 14 amino acids. CDR1 is SGHTA, CDR2 FQGNSA, per germline. Trimming cost V 7 bases and J 7 bases, with 14 bases left between them. Here the CDR3 reads CASTITQGNSPLHF. The CDR3 nucleotides read TGTGCCAGCACCATCACCCAGGGAAATTCACCCCTCCACTTT.

This sequence joins TRBV7-6 and TRBJ2-3, with 8 bases lining up with TRBD2. The CDR3 spans 15 residues. J gave up 5 bases and V 6 bases, and 10 bases lay outside the gene matches. Per the germline V gene, CDR1 is SGHVS and CDR2 is FNYEAQ. Here the CDR3 reads CASSPSGGVGDTQYF. The CDR3 DNA reads as TGTGCCAGCAGTCCCTCCGGGGGGGTAGGAGATACGCAGTATTTT. The complete variable domain, with remaining parts taken from reference TRBV7-6 and TRBJ2-3, reads GAGVSQSPRYKVTKRGQDVALRCDPISGHVSLYWYRQALGQGPEFLTYFNYEAQQDKSGLPNDRFSAERPEGSISTLTIQRTEQRDSAMYRCASSPSGGVGDTQYFGPGTRLTVL.

This clone turned up a few times. The gene calls are TRBV13 and TRBJ1-2; 9 nucleotides line up with TRBD1. Germline CDR1 PRHDT, CDR2 FYEKMQ (reference sequence). This CDR3 region has 15 residues. Germline trimming cut 2 bases from V and 0 bases from J; bases unmatched to any gene: 1. The CDR3 nucleotides read TGTGCCAGCAGCTTAAGGACAGGGGCTAACTATGGCTACACCTTC. Protein: CASSLRTGANYGYTF.

The V and J genes are TRBV19 and TRBJ2-1; TRBD2 is a possible D gene (6 bases). Germline values: CDR1 LNHDA, CDR2 SQIVND (reference sequence). There are 13 residues in the CDR3. V shed 5 bases and J shed 5 bases, with 10 bases lying between them. The CDR3 DNA reads as TGTGCCAGTAGTCCCGGGACTCACAATGAGCAGTTCTTC. Translation gives CASSPGTHNEQFF. Filled out from reference TRBV19 and TRBJ2-1, the complete variable domain reads DGGITQSPKYLFRKEGQNVTLSCEQNLNHDAMYWYRQDPGQGLRLIYYSQIVNDFQKGDIAEGYSVSREKKESFPLTVTSAQKNPTAFYLCASSPGTHNEQFFGPGTRLTVL.

In the case of this clone: The CDR3 end shows no conserved phenylalanine or tryptophan, and so a read error is likely. The V gene is TRBV15, the J gene TRBJ2-4; TRBD2 is a possible D gene (5 bases). The CDR3 totals 15 residues. In germline, CDR1 is LNHNV, CDR2 YYDKDF (reference sequence). The V and J ends lost 3 bases and 7 bases respectively, with 16 bases between them. Here the CDR3 reads CATSRGFNGDNIQYL. The CDR3 DNA is TGTGCCACCAGCAGGGGCTTTAACGGGGATAACATTCAGTACCTC.